This T cell receptor (beta chain) emerged from a study of cytomegalovirus exposure and HLA in healthy donors. Study outcomes and limitations: Per a later analysis, 15,000 to 20,000 TCR beta sequences showed association with HLA alleles at 0.05 false discovery rate.

Primers for the PCR totalled 60 Vbeta and 13 Jbeta. The assay was immunoSEQ multiplex PCR, and TCRdb's table has in-frame clones only and misses some. This table has more than 150,000 clones, less than 90% appearing once. Comment on this clone: Its antigen is undetermined. Relative to the germline gene, one junction end is altered; a read error may explain this. Other DNA sequences from this sample encode an identical CDR3 as well.

The CDR3 has 14 amino acids. From germline, CDR1 is MNHEY and CDR2 SMNVEV (reference sequence). This clonotype was obtained from a girl in the first two years of life in good health and CMV-seronegative. The chain uses TRBV27 and TRBJ1-1, with 7 bases fitting TRBD1. The sample was PBMCs. CDR3 sequence reads: CASSYRTGNTEAFF. The CDR3 DNA is TGTGCCAGCAGTTATCGGACAGGTAACACTGAAGCCTTCTTT.